A selection of T cell receptor beta chains follows, all from one sample in a study of sequential checkpoint blockade in melanoma. Clones were read by immunoSEQ multiplex PCR, and TCRdb kept only the in-frame ones, dropping some. The repertoire holds 13,000 or so clones, roughly four fifths seen once, with approximately 26% in the top ten. The sample here was CD8+ T cells sorted from blood (inferred from file names), taken from a patient given nivolumab and ipilimumab in sequence. The receptors were sampled from a human donor with melanoma. The CDR3 runs from the conserved cysteine through the conserved F or W. D genes are given only for firm matches. Clone size is stated in some rows and not others, as once, few, many or a class when expanded.

>TRBV2|TRBD2|.|TRBJ2-7
TGTGCCAGCAGTGAATGGACTAGCGACAACTACGAGCAGTACTTC
CASSEWTSDNYEQYF
>TRBV4-1|TRBD1|.|TRBJ2-7
TGCGCCAGCAGCCATGCCGACAGGGGCTCCTACGAGCAGTACTTC
CASSHADRGSYEQYF
>TRBV5-4|.|few|TRBJ2-3
TGCGCCAGCAGCCGAACTACCTCTAGCACAGATACGCAGTATTTT
CASSRTTSSTDTQYF
>TRBV5-1|TRBD1|.|TRBJ1-1
TGCGCCAGCAGCTTGGAGGGAGACAGGGAGGCTTTCTTT
CASSLEGDREAFF
>TRBV9|TRBD2|once|TRBJ2-7
TGTGCCAGCAGCGTAGCCCTAGCGGGGGGCTACGAGCAGTACTTC
CASSVALAGGYEQYF
>TRBV13|TRBD2|.|TRBJ2-7
TGTGCCAGCAGCTTTTACCGACTAGCGGGAGGGGAGCAGTACTTC
CASSFYRLAGGEQYF
>TRBV9|TRBD2|.|TRBJ2-5
TGTGCCAGCAGCGTAACCGGGACTAGCGGGAGTCGAGAGACCCAGTACTTC
CASSVTGTSGSRETQYF
>TRBV7-9|TRBD1|few|TRBJ2-3
TGTGCCAGCCAGGGACAGGGGGCAATAGATACGCAGTATTTT
CASQGQGAIDTQYF
>TRBV27|.|.|TRBJ2-2
TGTGCCAGCACGGACAAATGGAACACCGGGGAGCTGTTTTTT
CASTDKWNTGELFF
>TRBV14|TRBD1|.|TRBJ2-5
TGTGCCAGCAGCCAAGAGACAGGGGGTGGAGAGACCCAGTACTTC
CASSQETGGGETQYF
>TRBV5-6|TRBD2|few|TRBJ2-1
TGTGCCAGCAGCCCGGGGACTAGCGGTGAGCAGTTCTTC
CASSPGTSGEQFF
>TRBV9|.|.|TRBJ1-2
TGTGCCAGCAGCCTTCAATCGGAGATAAGCGGCTATGGCTACACCTTC
CASSLQSEISGYGYTF
>TRBV2|TRBD1|.|TRBJ2-1
TGTGCCAGCCCTAACTGGGACAGCCCCAAGGATGAGCAGTTCTTC
CASPNWDSPKDEQFF
>TRBV30|.|.|TRBJ2-1
TGTGCCTGGAGGGGCTCTTACAATGAGCAGTTCTTC
CAWRGSYNEQFF